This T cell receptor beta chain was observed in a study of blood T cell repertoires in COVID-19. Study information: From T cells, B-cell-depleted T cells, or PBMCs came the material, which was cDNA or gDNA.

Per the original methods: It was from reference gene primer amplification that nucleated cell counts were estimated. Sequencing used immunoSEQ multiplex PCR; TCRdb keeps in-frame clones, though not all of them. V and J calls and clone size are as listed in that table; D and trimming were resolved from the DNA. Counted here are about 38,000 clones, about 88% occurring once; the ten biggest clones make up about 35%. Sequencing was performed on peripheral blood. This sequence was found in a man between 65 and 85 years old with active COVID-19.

CDR3 bases: TGTGCCAGTAGTAAGAAGACAGATACCTACGAGCAGTACTTC. It is translated as CASSKKTDTYEQYF. The rearrangement uses TRBV19 and TRBJ2-7; weak D call: TRBD1 (5 bases). This CDR3 contains 14 residues. Germline V gene data show CDR1 as LNHDA and CDR2 as SQIVND (reference sequence). V gave up 4 bases and J gave up 2 bases, with 12 bases separating them.